The clone carrying this T cell receptor (beta chain) was observed at least ten times. Its antigen is not known. The data originate from a study of glioma-infiltrating T cells. V gave up 1 base and J gave up 3 bases, with 9 bases separating them. The germline CDR1 and CDR2 sequences are SQVTM and ANQGSEA. The CDR3 covers 13 residues. Using RNA template, CDR3s of TCR alpha and beta were amplified with iRepertoire arm-PCR. Tissue mRNA or PBMC total RNA, roughly 95-400 ng, went into one-step reverse transcription and amplification. TCRdb itself ran the multiplex PCR reads through MiXCR, one entry per CDR3 protein. The table records approximately 88,000 distinct CDR3 sequences, about a quarter of them present only once. Notes on the study in general: Gliomas, especially low-grade, showed above-expected tissue-blood divergence; non-neoplastic patients showed below. Only very few CDR3 sequences appeared in both tissue and blood.

This chain joins TRBV29-1 and TRBJ1-1, with D unresolved. The sequence came from a human donor with low-grade glioma or glioblastoma, undergoing nonglioma brain surgery, or in good health (not recorded which). The sequencing sample was made of glioma tissue, nonneoplastic brain tissue, or PBMCs (not recorded which). The CDR3 sequence is CSVEVGGHTEAFF. DNA of the CDR3: TGCAGCGTTGAAGTGGGCGGACACACTGAAGCTTTCTTT. The full variable domain, in which reference TRBV29-1 and TRBJ1-1 provide the parts outside the CDR3, is SAVISQKPSRDICQRGTSLTIQCQVDSQVTMMFWYRQQPGQSLTLIATANQGSEATYESGFVIDKFPISRPNLTFSTLTVSNMSPEDSSIYLCSVEVGGHTEAFFGQGTRLTVV.